The rows below give T cell receptor beta chains drawn from one sample of a study of blood T cell repertoires in COVID-19. Produced via immunoSEQ multiplex PCR; TCRdb's table is partial and in-frame only. Of more than 200,000 clones in the sample, about 85% were seen once. Sequenced material: peripheral blood. Every receptor here comes from a man between 65 and 79 years old with acute or convalescent COVID-19. CDR3s include the opening cysteine and the closing phenylalanine or tryptophan. D genes are given only for firm matches. Not every row has a clone size; where given, it reads once, few, many or a size class.

>TRBJ1-4|.|TRBV4-1|once
CASSPRGAREKLFF
TGCGCCAGCAGCCCCCGCGGGGCAAGGGAAAAACTGTTTTTT
>TRBJ2-1|.|TRBV28|.
CASSEDYIIHNEQFF
TGTGCCAGCAGTGAGGACTATATTATCCACAATGAGCAGTTCTTC
>TRBJ1-4|TRBD1|TRBV9|.
CASSVGQGWEKLFF
TGTGCCAGCAGCGTTGGACAGGGTTGGGAAAAACTGTTTTTT
>TRBJ2-1|TRBD2|TRBV5-6|.
CASSWGLAGVSNEQFF
TGTGCCAGCAGCTGGGGTCTAGCGGGAGTGAGTAATGAGCAGTTCTTC
>TRBJ1-3|.|TRBV4-3|.
CASSQDSFSGNTIYF
TGCGCCAGCAGCCAAGATTCTTTCTCTGGAAACACCATATATTTT
>TRBJ2-5|TRBD2|TRBV4-1|.
CASSQDRVLAGRRETQYF
TGCGCCAGCAGCCAAGATAGGGTATTAGCGGGAAGACGGGAGACCCAGTACTTC
>TRBJ2-5|.|TRBV5-1|.
CASSWGRRAYETQYF
TGCGCCAGCAGCTGGGGCAGGAGGGCCTATGAGACCCAGTACTTC
>TRBJ2-7|.|TRBV6-5|.
CASSRQPGRYEQYF
TGTGCCAGCAGTAGACAGCCTGGACGCTACGAGCAGTACTTC
>TRBJ2-2|TRBD2|TRBV11-2|.
CASNNNGRAVTGELFF
TGTGCCAGCAACAATAACGGGAGGGCCGTAACCGGGGAGCTGTTTTTT
>TRBJ2-3|.|TRBV18|.
CASSQTGDTQYF
TGTGCCAGCTCACAAACGGGAGATACGCAGTATTTT
>TRBJ2-6|TRBD2|TRBV7-6|.
CASEAGVGANVLTF
TGTGCCAGTGAGGCGGGGGTAGGGGCCAACGTCCTGACTTTC
>TRBJ2-2|TRBD1|TRBV19|.
CASTPTGGVTGELFF
TGTGCCAGTACCCCGACAGGGGGCGTCACCGGGGAGCTGTTTTTT
>TRBJ2-1|.|TRBV3-1/TRBV3-2|.
CASTRWAGHNEQFF
TGTGCCAGCACCCGATGGGCAGGGCACAATGAGCAGTTCTTC
>TRBJ2-1|.|TRBV15|.
CATSRRAAGSNEQFF
TGTGCCACCAGCAGACGCGCAGCCGGGTCCAATGAGCAGTTCTTC
>TRBJ1-5|.|TRBV12-3/TRBV12-4|.
CASSTQANQPQHF
TGTGCCAGCAGCACTCAGGCGAATCAGCCCCAGCATTTT